The present TCR beta chain was sequenced within a study of T cells in localized non-small cell lung cancer (dated by TCRdb to the early 2020s). For the study in its entirety: Comparing tumors with uninvolved tumor-adjacent lungs, the study looked at the T cell repertoires of about 240 patients with early-stage NSCLC. All 240 or so NSCLC patients in the cohort were treatment-naive and had localized lung tumors that were resected. NSCLC patients had a mean age of approximately 70 years, and more than 120 were male and nearly 110 female.

The study at large found these results: A median of roughly 60 of the top 100 tumor clones were detected in paired uninvolved adjacent lung, and some 29 of these tumor clones were also found among the top 100 clones of the paired uninvolved adjacent lung. Because the study design was exploratory, TCR variables were selected using unadjusted p-values without false-discovery rate correction. Uninvolved tumor-adjacent lung showed the highest T cell clonality, higher than tumor, which suggests more focused antigenic responses in the uninvolved tumor-adjacent lung. Higher T cell density in blood was associated with longer overall survival, whereas higher clonality in adjacent lung was associated with shorter survival. Because multi-region sequencing of the tumors was not done, intratumor heterogeneity could not be ruled out.

The immunoSEQ Assay was used to sequence TCR beta CDR3 regions from DNA. In the paper's pipeline: T cell density was computed as TCR beta template counts normalized to usable DNA estimated by amplifying housekeeping genes. The preseqR package was used to estimate richness by extrapolating to 400,000 templates for PBMC samples and to 120,000 templates for tissue samples. Clonality was calculated as one minus Pielou's evenness. To identify tissue-enriched TCRs, differential abundance testing was run on productive amino-acid clonotypes with a minimum total count of 5 and an alpha of 0.1. Repertoire overlap between compartments was quantified with the Jaccard Index and Morisita Overlap Index. GLIPH grouped TCR beta CDR3s together with public tetramer-defined viral CDR3s, and a viral motif had to include at least three viral sequences and also show V-gene enrichment. The table was pulled from immuneACCESS by TCRdb, which kept in-frame rearrangements only. Such tables lose some clones; where checked, under half of the loss comes from unresolved V genes, and the rest has no known cause. V, J and clone size are taken as reported in that table, and D and trimming were inferred from the DNA itself. This sample is represented by about 2,800 clones; over 25% of them were singletons. The ten biggest clones cover 10% to 15% of the sample.

At diagnosis, tumor, uninvolved tumor-adjacent lung and peripheral blood were collected and then preserved as a mix of FFPE and fresh-frozen material. CDR1 and CDR2 (MNHGY, SAAAGT) derive from the germline V gene. The CDR3 has 14 amino acids, counting the end cysteine and phenylalanine. Only the CDR3 DNA stays, 42 bases, in frame from base 1. This clone was counted a few times. It lacks a known antigen. The germline gene is not matched at one end of the junction; a read error may be the cause. Sequenced here: lung tumor tissue, sampled before any cancer treatment. The sequence joins TRBV6-8 to TRBJ1-1, and TRBD1 matches 8 of the central bases. This receptor was taken from a woman aged 40-75 years with stage III lung adenocarcinoma. The sequence in DNA is TGTGCCATCAGTTGGGACAGGCAACGGGATGAAGCTTTCTTT. Its product reads: CAISWDRQRDEAFF.